Following are 16 T cell receptor beta chains from one sample sequenced in a study of CD8+ T cells in alopecia areata. Treatment reported: oral pan-JAK inhibitor, 5-10 mg twice daily. Extraction and reverse transcription of RNA yielded cDNA as the sequencing template. Data came from immunoSEQ multiplex PCR; TCRdb stores just in-frame clones and leaves some out. Of about 160,000 clones listed, roughly 60% are singletons. Sequenced here: CD4+ T cells sorted from blood, sampled at week 24, from a patient treated with tofacitinib. The receptor set was obtained from a human donor with alopecia areata.

V is TRBV7-2 and J is TRBJ2-5, with 15 bases identical to TRBD2. J was trimmed by 5 bases and V by 5 bases; bases with no gene match: 9. Germline-derived CDR1 and CDR2 are SGHTA and FQGNSA. This CDR3 comprises 17 residues. The CDR3 nucleotides are TGTGCCAGCAGCCTCTGGACTAGCGGGGGGGCCGGGGAGACCCAGTACTTC. Protein sequence: CASSLWTSGGAGETQYF.

About this clone: Sequence at one end of the junction differs from germline and may be a read error. The chain uses TRBV7-9 and TRBJ1-2; D uncertain. This CDR3 comprises 11 residues. CDR1 is SEHNR and CDR2 is FQNEAQ in the germline V gene (reference sequence). Here the CDR3 DNA reads TGTGCCAGCAGCTTAGCTACACGGCCCGCCTTC. It translates to CASSLATRPAF.

V usage is TRBV6-5 and J usage is TRBJ1-1; D uncertain. Per germline, CDR1 MNHEY and CDR2 SVGAGI. The CDR3 spans 16 residues. The V end was cut by 2 bases, the J end by 4 bases, with 17 bases between. In DNA form, the CDR3 reads TGTGCCAGCAGTTACCAAGCGGCAGTGAAGAGCACTGAAGCTTTCTTT. Amino acids: CASSYQAAVKSTEAFF.

The rearrangement links TRBV29-1 to TRBJ1-2; a weak D match, TRBD1 (5 bases). V lost 6 bases and J 7 bases, leaving 12 bases between the germline ends. The V gene's germline CDR1 is SQVTM and CDR2 ANQGSEA. The CDR3 has 11 residues. CDR3: CSVGGDPGYTF. DNA of the CDR3: TGCAGCGTGGGGGGGGACCCTGGCTACACCTTC.

J is TRBJ1-1 and V is TRBV7-2, with no clear D. Germline assignment: CDR1 SGHTA and CDR2 FQGNSA. The CDR3 runs to 13 residues. V was shortened by 1 base and J by 1 base, with 4 bases between the two germline ends. The CDR3 is CASSLVRNTEAFF. In DNA, the CDR3 is TGTGCCAGCAGCTTAGTGCGGAACACTGAAGCTTTCTTT.

J is TRBJ1-2 and V is TRBV2, with D uncertain. The V gene's germline CDR1 is SNHLY and CDR2 FYNNEI. The CDR3 sequence is 14 residues long. Trimming removed 2 bases at V and 8 bases at J, with 15 bases between. The CDR3 DNA reads as TGTGCCAGCAGTGAATCGGGGAGACTGGTCGGCTACACCTTC. Its translation is CASSESGRLVGYTF.

The chain employs TRBV10-3 and TRBJ1-2, with D perhaps matching TRBD1 (5 bases). V gave up 6 bases and J gave up 8 bases, with 19 bases separating them. The CDR3 is 14 residues long. Germline V gene lookup returns CDR1 ENHRY and CDR2 SYGVKD. CDR3 sequence: CAISGTYKGGGYTF. For the CDR3, the DNA is TGTGCCATCAGCGGGACTTATAAGGGTGGCGGCTACACCTTC.

This clone occurred a few times. The chain combines TRBV29-1 with TRBJ1-2, with D maybe TRBD1 (5 bases). CDR3 length: 11 residues. CDR1 is SQVTM and CDR2 is ANQGSEA in the germline V gene. V lost 3 bases, J lost 6 bases, and 8 bases lay in between. CDR3 amino acids: CSVEGGDGYTF. DNA for the CDR3: TGCAGCGTTGAGGGGGGAGATGGCTACACCTTC.

This chain links TRBV2 with TRBJ1-1; unclear D gene. The CDR3 is made up of 14 amino acids. In germline, CDR1 is SNHLY, CDR2 FYNNEI. Trimming removed 1 base from V and 9 bases from J, with 15 bases in between. CDR3 bases: TGTGCCAGCAGTGAAGACAGTAGGGCTGGAAAAGCTTTCTTT. Its translation: CASSEDSRAGKAFF.

This clone was counted between two and nine times. The V call is TRBV7-9, the J call TRBJ2-3; TRBD1 aligns across 10 bases. Looked up from germline, CDR1 is SEHNR and CDR2 is FQNEAQ (reference sequence). The CDR3 length is 16 residues. Trimming at V came to 4 bases and at J to 4 bases, leaving 8 bases not matched to a gene. CDR3 coding DNA: TGTGCCAGCAGCTCGGGACAGGGGAGGCGCGCAGATACGCAGTATTTT. It is translated as CASSSGQGRRADTQYF.

This sequence joins TRBV29-1 and TRBJ1-5; D unresolved. Looked up from germline, CDR1 is SQVTM and CDR2 is ANQGSEA. V was trimmed by 6 bases and J by 1 base, leaving 7 bases between them. CDR3 length: 12 amino acids. CDR3 in DNA: TGCAGCGTCCAAGGGAGCAATCAGCCCCAGCATTTT. It translates to CSVQGSNQPQHF.

The chain employs TRBV5-1 and TRBJ1-1; D remains unclear. V gave up 1 base and J gave up 1 base, with 14 bases separating them. Germline CDR1 SGHRS, CDR2 YFSETQ. CDR3 size: 16 residues. For the CDR3, the DNA is TGCGCCAGCAGCTTGTCTCCCGGTTTGGGGAACACTGAAGCTTTCTTT. Translation: CASSLSPGLGNTEAFF.

This clone turned up a few times. V usage is TRBV27 and J usage is TRBJ2-7; 14 bases fit TRBD2. CDR1 is MNHEY and CDR2 is SMNVEV in the germline V gene (reference sequence). With V trimmed by 5 bases and J by 1 base, 7 bases remained unmatched. The CDR3 runs to 17 residues. DNA of the CDR3: TGTGCCAGCAGTGCCTTCGGACTAGCGGGGGGTTCCTACGAGCAGTACTTC. Translation gives CASSAFGLAGGSYEQYF.

This chain uses TRBV4-1 with TRBJ2-1; D gene unclear. Germline V gene data show CDR1 as MGHRA and CDR2 as YSYEKL. The ends were cut back, 1 base at V and 0 bases at J, with 13 bases in the middle. This CDR3 comprises 17 residues. The CDR3 DNA reads TGCGCCAGCAGCCAAGGATCTGGCAGAAGCTCCTACAATGAGCAGTTCTTC. It translates to CASSQGSGRSSYNEQFF.

The chain employs TRBV12-5 and TRBJ1-2, with D unclear. The CDR3 loop spans 12 amino acids. The V end lost 1 base, the J end lost 8 bases, and 8 bases lay between the germline ends. Looked up from germline, CDR1 is LGHNT and CDR2 is FRNRAP. Here the CDR3 reads CASGLETVGYTF. The CDR3 coding sequence is TGTGCTAGTGGTTTGGAAACGGTGGGCTACACCTTC. Looking up the rest from reference TRBV12-5 and TRBJ1-2 gives the full variable domain: DARVTQTPRHKVTEMGQEVTMRCQPILGHNTVFWYRQTMMQGLELLAYFRNRAPLDDSGMPKDRFSAEMPDATLATLKIQPSEPRDSAVYFCASGLETVGYTFGSGTRLTVV.

Details on this clone: The same CDR3 also results from other DNA sequences found in this sample. The chain is built from TRBV29-1 and TRBJ1-1; TRBD1 matches at 10 bases. CDR3 size: 15 residues. From germline, CDR1 is SQVTM and CDR2 ANQGSEA. The V gene end was trimmed by 5 bases and the J gene end by 5 bases; junction bases not matched to a gene: 11. DNA of the CDR3: TGCAGCGTTCAACCTATGACAGGGGGCTTGACTGAAGCTTTCTTT. It codes for CSVQPMTGGLTEAFF.